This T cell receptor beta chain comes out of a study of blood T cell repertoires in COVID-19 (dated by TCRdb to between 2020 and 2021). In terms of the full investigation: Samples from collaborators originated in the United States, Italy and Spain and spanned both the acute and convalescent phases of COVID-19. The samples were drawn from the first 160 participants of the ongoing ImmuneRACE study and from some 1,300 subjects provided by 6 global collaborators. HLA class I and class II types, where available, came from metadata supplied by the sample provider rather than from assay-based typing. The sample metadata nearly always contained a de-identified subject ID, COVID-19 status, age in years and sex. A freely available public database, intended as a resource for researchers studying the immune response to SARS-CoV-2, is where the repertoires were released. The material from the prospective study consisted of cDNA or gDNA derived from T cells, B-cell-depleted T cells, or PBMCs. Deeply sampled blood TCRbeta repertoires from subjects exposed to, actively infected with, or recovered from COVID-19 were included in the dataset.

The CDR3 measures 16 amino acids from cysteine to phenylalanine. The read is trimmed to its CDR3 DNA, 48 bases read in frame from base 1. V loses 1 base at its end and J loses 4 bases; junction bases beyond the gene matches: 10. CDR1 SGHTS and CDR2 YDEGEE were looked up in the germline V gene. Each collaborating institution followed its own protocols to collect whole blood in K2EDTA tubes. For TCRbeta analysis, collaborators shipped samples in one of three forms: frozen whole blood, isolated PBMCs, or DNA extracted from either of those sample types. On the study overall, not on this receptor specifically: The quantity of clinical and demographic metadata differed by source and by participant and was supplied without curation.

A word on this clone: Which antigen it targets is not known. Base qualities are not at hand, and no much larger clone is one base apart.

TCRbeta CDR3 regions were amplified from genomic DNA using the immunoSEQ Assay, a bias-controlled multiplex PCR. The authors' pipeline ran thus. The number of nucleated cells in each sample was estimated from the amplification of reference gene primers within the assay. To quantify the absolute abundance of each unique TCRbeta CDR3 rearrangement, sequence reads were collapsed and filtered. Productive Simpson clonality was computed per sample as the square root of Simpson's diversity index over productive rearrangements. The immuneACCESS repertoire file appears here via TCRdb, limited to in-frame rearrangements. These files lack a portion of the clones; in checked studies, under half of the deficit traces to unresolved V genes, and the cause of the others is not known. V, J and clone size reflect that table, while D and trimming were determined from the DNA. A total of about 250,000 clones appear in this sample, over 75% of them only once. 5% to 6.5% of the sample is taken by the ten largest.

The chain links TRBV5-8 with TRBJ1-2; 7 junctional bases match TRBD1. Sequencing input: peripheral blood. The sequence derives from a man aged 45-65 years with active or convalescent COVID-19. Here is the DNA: TGTGCCAGCAGCTTGAAGGGACAAAGACAGGGCTATGGCTACACCTTC. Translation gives CASSLKGQRQGYGYTF.